The 22 T cell receptor beta chains below were found in one sample sequenced in a study of beta chain features in type 1 diabetes. Study-wide points: There was a moderate but significant shortening of TCRB CDR3s in all four CD4+ subsets of Type 1 diabetes patients.

These TCRs' antigens remain unknown. Reverse transcribing all isolated RNA meant expressed TCRB transcripts were sequenced. This table comes from immunoSEQ multiplex PCR, and its TCRdb copy is limited to in-frame clones, with some not included. The sample lists hundreds of thousands of clones, about an eighth occurring once. The source material was naive CD4+ T cells from blood. These receptors came from a man aged 18 to 30 with type 1 diabetes.

The chain has TRBV27 and TRBJ1-1, with D hard to call. The V gene lost 10 bases and the J gene lost 5 bases, with 5 bases spanning the gap. CDR3 length equals 9 residues. Germline CDR1 reads MNHEY; CDR2 reads SMNVEV (reference sequence). The CDR3 coding sequence is TGTGCCACCTTAACTGAAGCTTTCTTT. This encodes CATLTEAFF.

The chain joins TRBV19 to TRBJ1-5; TRBD1 might be the D (5 bases). The V end was cut by 3 bases, the J end by 2 bases, with 11 bases between. CDR1 and CDR2 (germline): LNHDA, SQIVND (reference sequence). The length of the CDR3 is 15 residues. The CDR3 sequence: CASSIEGTGNQPQHF. CDR3 nucleotide sequence: TGTGCCAGTAGTATTGAGGGGACGGGCAATCAGCCCCAGCATTTT.

The genes are TRBV7-2 and TRBJ1-4, with D tentatively TRBD1 (5 bases). The CDR3 length is 15 residues. The germline V gene encodes CDR1 SGHTA and CDR2 FQGNSA. Between the trimmed V and J ends, which lost 4 bases and 5 bases, there was a span of 14 bases. CDR3: CASSSRTTANEKLFF. As DNA, the CDR3 is TGTGCCAGCAGCTCTCGGACAACGGCAAATGAAAAACTGTTTTTT.

The genes are TRBV30 and TRBJ1-2; D uncertain. CDR1 is GTSNPN, CDR2 SVGIG, per germline (reference sequence). The CDR3 loop spans 15 amino acids. Trimming took off 1 base at V and 2 bases at J, with 14 bases between the two ends. The CDR3 nucleotides are TGTGCCTGGAGTGAAGTAAGGGATTTCAACTATGGCTACACCTTC. Its translation is CAWSEVRDFNYGYTF.

This chain joins TRBV30 and TRBJ1-2, with 9 bases that match TRBD1. Germline V CDR1 and CDR2: GTSNPN, SVGIG (reference sequence). The CDR3 spans 13 residues. V shed 5 bases, J shed 7 bases, and the junction held 8 bases outside the gene matches. CDR3 DNA sequence: TGTGCCTGGGATAAGACAGGGGGAACTGGCTACACCTTC. This encodes CAWDKTGGTGYTF. The variable domain in full, with the rest retrieved from reference TRBV30 and TRBJ1-2, is SQTIHQWPATLVQPVGSPLSLECTVEGTSNPNLYWYRQAAGRGLQLLFYSVGIGQISSEVPQNLSASRPQDRQFILSSKKLLLSDSGFYLCAWDKTGGTGYTFGSGTRLTVV.

The gene calls are TRBV18 and TRBJ2-7; D unresolved. The CDR3 covers 11 residues. V lost 2 bases and J lost 7, with 6 bases in between. The germline V gene has CDR1 KGHSH and CDR2 LQKENI. The CDR3 loop is CASSPGREQYF. CDR3 bases: TGTGCCAGCTCACCAGGGCGGGAGCAGTACTTC.

The chain has TRBV30 and TRBJ1-1; D gene ambiguous. V dropped 1 base and J dropped 3 bases, with 9 bases sitting between them. Germline lookup yields CDR1 GTSNPN and CDR2 SVGIG (reference sequence). The CDR3 is 13 residues long. The CDR3 sequence is CAWSAREDTEAFF. CDR3 nucleotides: TGTGCCTGGAGTGCTCGAGAGGACACTGAAGCTTTCTTT.

The chain has TRBV19 and TRBJ2-2; D is uncertain. V gave up 3 bases and J gave up 7 bases, with 15 bases separating them. CDR1 is LNHDA and CDR2 is SQIVND in the germline V gene (reference sequence). CDR3 length: 15 amino acids. The CDR3 DNA reads TGTGCCAGTAGTATTTTGGACGGGCTCGACGGGGAGCTGTTTTTT. The encoded protein is CASSILDGLDGELFF.

This clone has just a few counts. The chain uses TRBV5-1 and TRBJ1-5; 10 bases are shared with TRBD1. Germline-derived CDR1 and CDR2 are SGHRS and YFSETQ. After removal of 4 bases from V and 2 bases from J, the junction contained 3 bases not matched to a gene. This CDR3 spans 15 amino acids. CDR3 amino acids: CASSRGTGGNQPQHF. The CDR3 DNA reads as TGCGCCAGCAGCCGGGGGACAGGGGGCAATCAGCCCCAGCATTTT.

V and J are TRBV30 and TRBJ1-2, with D hard to call. V gave up 4 bases and J gave up 3 bases, with 12 bases separating them. The CDR3 length is 13 residues. Germline CDR1 and CDR2: GTSNPN and SVGIG (reference sequence). CDR3 sequence reads: CAWTNLRYYGYTF. CDR3 DNA sequence: TGTGCCTGGACCAACCTACGGTACTATGGCTACACCTTC.

The chain has TRBV7-2 and TRBJ2-7; D might be TRBD2 (5 bases). Germline V gives CDR1 SGHTA, CDR2 FQGNSA. The CDR3 loop spans 13 amino acids. Between the trimmed V and J ends, which lost 3 bases and 5 bases, there was a span of 11 bases. The CDR3 sequence is CASSLPGLDEQYF. The CDR3 DNA reads as TGTGCCAGCAGCTTGCCCGGACTTGACGAGCAGTACTTC.

In its sample, this clone was seen a few times. The V and J genes are TRBV9 and TRBJ1-2; 7 nucleotides align to TRBD1. With 4 bases clipped from V and 3 bases from J, the junction kept 6 bases outside the gene matches. Germline lookup yields CDR1 SGDLS and CDR2 YYNGEE. The CDR3 length is 14 residues. CDR3 sequence: CASSPTGEYYGYTF. The CDR3 DNA follows: TGTGCCAGCAGCCCTACAGGGGAATACTATGGCTACACCTTC.

This clone was detected a few times. The J gene is TRBJ1-2, the V gene TRBV7-2; D uncertain. The CDR3 is 14 residues long. Deletions cut 5 bases from V and 1 base from J, with 11 bases between. Per the germline V gene, CDR1 is SGHTA and CDR2 is FQGNSA. The CDR3 reads CASSLGPSNYGYTF. The CDR3 DNA is TGTGCCAGCAGCCTAGGACCGAGTAACTATGGCTACACCTTC.

This clone was detected only a few times. The chain has TRBV29-1 and TRBJ1-5; TRBD1 might be the D (5 bases). The germline V and J ends were trimmed by 4 bases and 3 bases, with 10 bases remaining between them. The CDR3 runs 13 residues. Germline assignment: CDR1 SQVTM and CDR2 ANQGSEA. The CDR3 DNA reads as TGCAGCGTTGCACAGGAGATCAATCAGCCCCAGCATTTT. Translated: CSVAQEINQPQHF.

This clone has only a few counts. The chain couples TRBV11-1 to TRBJ1-4; the D is unclear. CDR1 and CDR2 from the germline V gene are SGHAT and FQDESV (reference sequence). The V end was cut by 5 bases, the J end by 6 bases, with 16 bases between. The CDR3 sequence is 15 residues long. The CDR3 region has the DNA TGTGCCAGCAGCCAAAGCTCGGACTTCTATGAAAAACTGTTTTTT. Amino acid sequence: CASSQSSDFYEKLFF.

This clone occurred a few times. V gene TRBV10-3 combines with J gene TRBJ1-1; TRBD1 matches at 9 bases. V gave up 3 bases and J gave up 5 bases; unmatched junction bases: 4. This CDR3 region has 14 residues. The germline V gene has CDR1 ENHRY and CDR2 SYGVKD. The CDR3 here is CAISETGGRTEAFF. CDR3 nucleotides: TGTGCCATCAGTGAAACAGGGGGCAGGACTGAAGCTTTCTTT.

This clone was recorded a few times. The V gene is TRBV18, the J gene TRBJ2-2; D gene ambiguous. This CDR3 is 15 amino acids long. Germline V gene lookup returns CDR1 KGHSH and CDR2 LQKENI. V was shortened by 7 bases and J by 0 bases, with 12 bases between the two germline ends. The chain's CDR3 is CASCMRLPNTGELFF. The DNA for the CDR3 is TGTGCCAGCTGCATGCGGTTACCGAACACCGGGGAGCTGTTTTTT. Supplemented by reference TRBV18 and TRBJ2-2, the full variable domain reads NAGVMQNPRHLVRRRGQEARLRCSPMKGHSHVYWYRQLPEEGLKFMVYLQKENIIDESGMPKERFSAEFPKEGPSILRIQQVVRGDSAAYFCASCMRLPNTGELFFGEGSRLTVL.

This rearrangement joins TRBV7-9 to TRBJ1-2; D possibly corresponds to TRBD1 (5 bases). Trimming removed 7 bases from V and 4 bases from J, with 16 bases in between. The CDR3 has 14 residues. Germline lookup yields CDR1 SEHNR and CDR2 FQNEAQ (reference sequence). CDR3 DNA sequence: TGTGCCAGCACCCTACACCAGGGATCCTATGGCTACACCTTC. Protein product: CASTLHQGSYGYTF.

This clone was detected only a few times. The V and J genes are TRBV5-4 and TRBJ2-7; D unresolved. Germline CDR1 reads SGHNT; CDR2 reads YYREEE (reference sequence). The CDR3 consists of 12 residues. Trimming shortened V by 2 bases and J by 4 bases, and 7 bases separated the two germline ends. DNA of the CDR3: TGTGCCAGCAGCTTTAACCTTTACGAGCAGTACTTC. Translating it yields CASSFNLYEQYF.

In its sample, this clone was seen a few times. Other DNA sequences in this specimen translate into the identical CDR3. The gene calls are TRBV30 and TRBJ1-3, with D unresolved. This CDR3 has 13 residues. Trimming left V 0 bases short and J 0 bases short, with 3 bases between. From germline, CDR1 is GTSNPN and CDR2 SVGIG (reference sequence). CDR3 DNA sequence: TGTGCCTGGAGTGTCGTCTCTGGAAACACCATATATTTT. This encodes CAWSVVSGNTIYF.

This clone was picked up a small number of times. V and J are TRBV19 and TRBJ1-2, with D possibly TRBD1 on 6 matching bases. Per germline, CDR1 LNHDA and CDR2 SQIVND (reference sequence). The CDR3 sequence is 12 residues long. Trimming took off 5 bases at V and 8 bases at J, with 12 bases between the two ends. The CDR3 DNA is TGTGCCAGTAGTTCTCACAGGGAAGGCTACACCTTC. Amino acids: CASSSHREGYTF.

The chain couples TRBV9 to TRBJ2-7; TRBD1 agrees at 8 bases. The CDR3 totals 15 residues. V lost 0 bases and J lost 2; bases outside the gene matches: 4. Per the germline V gene, CDR1 is SGDLS and CDR2 is YYNGEE. The CDR3 loop is CASSVGDRSPYEQYF. DNA for the CDR3: TGTGCCAGCAGCGTAGGGGACAGGTCACCCTACGAGCAGTACTTC.